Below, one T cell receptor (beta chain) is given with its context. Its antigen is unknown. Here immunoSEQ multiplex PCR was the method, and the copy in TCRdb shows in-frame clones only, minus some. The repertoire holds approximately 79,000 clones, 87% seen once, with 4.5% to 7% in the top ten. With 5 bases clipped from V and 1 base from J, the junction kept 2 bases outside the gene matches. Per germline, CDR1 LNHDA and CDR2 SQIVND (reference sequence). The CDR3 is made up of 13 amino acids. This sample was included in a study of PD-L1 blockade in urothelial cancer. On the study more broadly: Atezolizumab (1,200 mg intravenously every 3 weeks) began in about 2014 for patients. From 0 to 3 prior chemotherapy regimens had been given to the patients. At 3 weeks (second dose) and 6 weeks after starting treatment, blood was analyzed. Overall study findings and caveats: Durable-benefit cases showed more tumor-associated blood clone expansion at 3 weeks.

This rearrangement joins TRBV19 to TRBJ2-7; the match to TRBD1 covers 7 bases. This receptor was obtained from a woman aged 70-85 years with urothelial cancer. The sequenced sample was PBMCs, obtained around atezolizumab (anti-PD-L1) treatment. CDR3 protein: CASSRQGSYEQYF. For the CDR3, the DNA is TGTGCCAGTAGTCGACAGGGATCCTACGAGCAGTACTTC.